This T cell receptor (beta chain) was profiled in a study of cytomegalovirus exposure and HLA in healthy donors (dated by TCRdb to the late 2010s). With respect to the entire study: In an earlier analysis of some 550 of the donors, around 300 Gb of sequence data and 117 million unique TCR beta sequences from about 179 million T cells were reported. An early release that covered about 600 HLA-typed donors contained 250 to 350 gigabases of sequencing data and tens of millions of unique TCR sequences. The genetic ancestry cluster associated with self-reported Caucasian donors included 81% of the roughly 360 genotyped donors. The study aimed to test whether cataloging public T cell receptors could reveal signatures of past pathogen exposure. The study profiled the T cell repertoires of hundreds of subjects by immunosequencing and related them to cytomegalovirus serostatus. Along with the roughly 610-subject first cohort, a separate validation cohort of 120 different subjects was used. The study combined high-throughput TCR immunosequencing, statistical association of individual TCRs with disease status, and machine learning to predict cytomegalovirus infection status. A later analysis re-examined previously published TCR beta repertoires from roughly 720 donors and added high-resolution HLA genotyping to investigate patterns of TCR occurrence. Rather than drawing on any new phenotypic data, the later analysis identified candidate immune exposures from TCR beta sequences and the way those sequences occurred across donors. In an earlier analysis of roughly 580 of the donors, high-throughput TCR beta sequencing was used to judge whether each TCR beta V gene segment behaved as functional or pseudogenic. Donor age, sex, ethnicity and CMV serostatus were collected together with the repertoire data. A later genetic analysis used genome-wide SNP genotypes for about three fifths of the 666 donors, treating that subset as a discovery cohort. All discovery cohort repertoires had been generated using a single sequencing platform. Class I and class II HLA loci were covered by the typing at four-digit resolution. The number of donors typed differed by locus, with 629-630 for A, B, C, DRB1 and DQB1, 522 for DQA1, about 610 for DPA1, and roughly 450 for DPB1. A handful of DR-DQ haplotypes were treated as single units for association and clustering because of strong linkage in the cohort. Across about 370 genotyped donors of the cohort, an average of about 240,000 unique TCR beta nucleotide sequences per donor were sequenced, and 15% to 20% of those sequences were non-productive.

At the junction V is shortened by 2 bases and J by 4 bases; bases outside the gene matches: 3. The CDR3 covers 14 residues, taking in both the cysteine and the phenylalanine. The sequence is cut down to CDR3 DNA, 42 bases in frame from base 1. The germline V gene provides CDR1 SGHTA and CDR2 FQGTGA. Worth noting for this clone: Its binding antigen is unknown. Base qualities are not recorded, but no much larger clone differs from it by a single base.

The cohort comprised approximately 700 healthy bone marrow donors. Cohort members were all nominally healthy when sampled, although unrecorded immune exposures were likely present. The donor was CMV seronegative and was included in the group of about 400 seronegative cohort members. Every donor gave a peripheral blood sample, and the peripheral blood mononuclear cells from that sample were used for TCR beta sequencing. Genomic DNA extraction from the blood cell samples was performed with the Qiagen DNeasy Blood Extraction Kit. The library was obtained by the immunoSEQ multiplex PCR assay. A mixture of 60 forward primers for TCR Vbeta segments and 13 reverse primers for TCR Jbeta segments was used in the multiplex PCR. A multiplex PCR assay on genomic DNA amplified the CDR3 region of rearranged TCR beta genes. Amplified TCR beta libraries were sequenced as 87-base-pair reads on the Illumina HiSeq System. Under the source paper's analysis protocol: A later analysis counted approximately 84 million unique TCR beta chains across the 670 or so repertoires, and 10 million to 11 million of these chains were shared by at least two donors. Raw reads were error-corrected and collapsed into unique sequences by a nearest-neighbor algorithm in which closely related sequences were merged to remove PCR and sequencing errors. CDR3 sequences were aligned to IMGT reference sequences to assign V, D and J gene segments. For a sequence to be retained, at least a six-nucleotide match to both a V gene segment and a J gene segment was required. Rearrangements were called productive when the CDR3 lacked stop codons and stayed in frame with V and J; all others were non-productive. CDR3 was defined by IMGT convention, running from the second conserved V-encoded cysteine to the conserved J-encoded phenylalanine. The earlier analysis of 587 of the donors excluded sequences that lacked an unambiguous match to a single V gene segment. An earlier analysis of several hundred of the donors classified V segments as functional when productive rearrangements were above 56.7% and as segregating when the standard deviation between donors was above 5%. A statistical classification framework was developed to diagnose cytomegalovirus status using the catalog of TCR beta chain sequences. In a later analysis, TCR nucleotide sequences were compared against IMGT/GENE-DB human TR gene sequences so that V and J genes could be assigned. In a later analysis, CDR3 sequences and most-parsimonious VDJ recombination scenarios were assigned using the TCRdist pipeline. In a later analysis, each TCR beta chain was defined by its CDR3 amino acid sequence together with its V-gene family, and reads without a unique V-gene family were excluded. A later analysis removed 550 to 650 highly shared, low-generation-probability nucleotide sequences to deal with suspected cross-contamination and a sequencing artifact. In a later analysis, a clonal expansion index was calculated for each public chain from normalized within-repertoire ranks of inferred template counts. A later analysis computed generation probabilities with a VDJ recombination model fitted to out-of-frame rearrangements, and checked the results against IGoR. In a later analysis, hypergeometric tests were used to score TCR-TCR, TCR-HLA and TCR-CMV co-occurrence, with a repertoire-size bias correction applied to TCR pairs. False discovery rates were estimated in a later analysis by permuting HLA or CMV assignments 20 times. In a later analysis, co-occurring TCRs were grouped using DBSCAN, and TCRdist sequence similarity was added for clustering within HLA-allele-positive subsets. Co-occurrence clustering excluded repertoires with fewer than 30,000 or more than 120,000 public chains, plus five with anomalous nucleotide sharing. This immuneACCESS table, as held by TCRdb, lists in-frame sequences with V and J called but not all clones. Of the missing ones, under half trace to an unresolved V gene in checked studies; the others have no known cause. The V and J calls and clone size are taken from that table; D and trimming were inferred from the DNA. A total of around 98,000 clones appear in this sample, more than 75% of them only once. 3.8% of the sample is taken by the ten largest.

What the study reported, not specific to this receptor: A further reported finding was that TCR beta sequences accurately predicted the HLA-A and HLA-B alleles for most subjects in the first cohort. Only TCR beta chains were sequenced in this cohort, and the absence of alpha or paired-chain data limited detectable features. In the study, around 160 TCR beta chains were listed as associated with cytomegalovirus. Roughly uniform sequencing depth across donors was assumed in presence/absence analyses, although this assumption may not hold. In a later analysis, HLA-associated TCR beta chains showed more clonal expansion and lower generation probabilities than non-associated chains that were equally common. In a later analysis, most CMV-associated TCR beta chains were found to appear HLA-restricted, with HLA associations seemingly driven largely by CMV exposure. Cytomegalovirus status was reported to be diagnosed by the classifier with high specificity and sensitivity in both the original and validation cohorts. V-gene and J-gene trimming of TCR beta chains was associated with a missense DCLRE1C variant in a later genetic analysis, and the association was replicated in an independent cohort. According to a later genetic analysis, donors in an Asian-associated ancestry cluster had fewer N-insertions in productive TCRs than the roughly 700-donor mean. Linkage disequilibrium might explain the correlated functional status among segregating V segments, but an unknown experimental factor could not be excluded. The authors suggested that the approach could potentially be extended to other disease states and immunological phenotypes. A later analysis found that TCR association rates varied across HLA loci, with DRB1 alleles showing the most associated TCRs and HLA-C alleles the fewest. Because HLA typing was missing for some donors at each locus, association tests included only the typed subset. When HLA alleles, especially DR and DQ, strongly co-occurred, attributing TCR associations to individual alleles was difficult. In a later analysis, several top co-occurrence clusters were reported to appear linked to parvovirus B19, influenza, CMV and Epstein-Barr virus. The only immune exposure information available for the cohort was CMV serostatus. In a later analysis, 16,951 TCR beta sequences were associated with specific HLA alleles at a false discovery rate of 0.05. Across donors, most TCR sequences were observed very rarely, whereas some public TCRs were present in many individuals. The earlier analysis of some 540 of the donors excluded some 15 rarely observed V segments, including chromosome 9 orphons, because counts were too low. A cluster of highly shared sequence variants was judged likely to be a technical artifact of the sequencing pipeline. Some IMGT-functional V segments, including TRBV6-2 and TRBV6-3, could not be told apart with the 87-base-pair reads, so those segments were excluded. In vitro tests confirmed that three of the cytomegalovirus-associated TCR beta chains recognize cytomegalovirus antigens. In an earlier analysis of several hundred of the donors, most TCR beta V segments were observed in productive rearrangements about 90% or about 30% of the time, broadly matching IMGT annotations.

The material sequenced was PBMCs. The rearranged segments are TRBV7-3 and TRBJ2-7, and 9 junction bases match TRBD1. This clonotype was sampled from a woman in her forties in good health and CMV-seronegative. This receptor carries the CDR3 CASSLHGQGYEQYF. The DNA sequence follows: TGTGCCAGCAGCTTACATGGACAGGGGTACGAGCAGTACTTC.